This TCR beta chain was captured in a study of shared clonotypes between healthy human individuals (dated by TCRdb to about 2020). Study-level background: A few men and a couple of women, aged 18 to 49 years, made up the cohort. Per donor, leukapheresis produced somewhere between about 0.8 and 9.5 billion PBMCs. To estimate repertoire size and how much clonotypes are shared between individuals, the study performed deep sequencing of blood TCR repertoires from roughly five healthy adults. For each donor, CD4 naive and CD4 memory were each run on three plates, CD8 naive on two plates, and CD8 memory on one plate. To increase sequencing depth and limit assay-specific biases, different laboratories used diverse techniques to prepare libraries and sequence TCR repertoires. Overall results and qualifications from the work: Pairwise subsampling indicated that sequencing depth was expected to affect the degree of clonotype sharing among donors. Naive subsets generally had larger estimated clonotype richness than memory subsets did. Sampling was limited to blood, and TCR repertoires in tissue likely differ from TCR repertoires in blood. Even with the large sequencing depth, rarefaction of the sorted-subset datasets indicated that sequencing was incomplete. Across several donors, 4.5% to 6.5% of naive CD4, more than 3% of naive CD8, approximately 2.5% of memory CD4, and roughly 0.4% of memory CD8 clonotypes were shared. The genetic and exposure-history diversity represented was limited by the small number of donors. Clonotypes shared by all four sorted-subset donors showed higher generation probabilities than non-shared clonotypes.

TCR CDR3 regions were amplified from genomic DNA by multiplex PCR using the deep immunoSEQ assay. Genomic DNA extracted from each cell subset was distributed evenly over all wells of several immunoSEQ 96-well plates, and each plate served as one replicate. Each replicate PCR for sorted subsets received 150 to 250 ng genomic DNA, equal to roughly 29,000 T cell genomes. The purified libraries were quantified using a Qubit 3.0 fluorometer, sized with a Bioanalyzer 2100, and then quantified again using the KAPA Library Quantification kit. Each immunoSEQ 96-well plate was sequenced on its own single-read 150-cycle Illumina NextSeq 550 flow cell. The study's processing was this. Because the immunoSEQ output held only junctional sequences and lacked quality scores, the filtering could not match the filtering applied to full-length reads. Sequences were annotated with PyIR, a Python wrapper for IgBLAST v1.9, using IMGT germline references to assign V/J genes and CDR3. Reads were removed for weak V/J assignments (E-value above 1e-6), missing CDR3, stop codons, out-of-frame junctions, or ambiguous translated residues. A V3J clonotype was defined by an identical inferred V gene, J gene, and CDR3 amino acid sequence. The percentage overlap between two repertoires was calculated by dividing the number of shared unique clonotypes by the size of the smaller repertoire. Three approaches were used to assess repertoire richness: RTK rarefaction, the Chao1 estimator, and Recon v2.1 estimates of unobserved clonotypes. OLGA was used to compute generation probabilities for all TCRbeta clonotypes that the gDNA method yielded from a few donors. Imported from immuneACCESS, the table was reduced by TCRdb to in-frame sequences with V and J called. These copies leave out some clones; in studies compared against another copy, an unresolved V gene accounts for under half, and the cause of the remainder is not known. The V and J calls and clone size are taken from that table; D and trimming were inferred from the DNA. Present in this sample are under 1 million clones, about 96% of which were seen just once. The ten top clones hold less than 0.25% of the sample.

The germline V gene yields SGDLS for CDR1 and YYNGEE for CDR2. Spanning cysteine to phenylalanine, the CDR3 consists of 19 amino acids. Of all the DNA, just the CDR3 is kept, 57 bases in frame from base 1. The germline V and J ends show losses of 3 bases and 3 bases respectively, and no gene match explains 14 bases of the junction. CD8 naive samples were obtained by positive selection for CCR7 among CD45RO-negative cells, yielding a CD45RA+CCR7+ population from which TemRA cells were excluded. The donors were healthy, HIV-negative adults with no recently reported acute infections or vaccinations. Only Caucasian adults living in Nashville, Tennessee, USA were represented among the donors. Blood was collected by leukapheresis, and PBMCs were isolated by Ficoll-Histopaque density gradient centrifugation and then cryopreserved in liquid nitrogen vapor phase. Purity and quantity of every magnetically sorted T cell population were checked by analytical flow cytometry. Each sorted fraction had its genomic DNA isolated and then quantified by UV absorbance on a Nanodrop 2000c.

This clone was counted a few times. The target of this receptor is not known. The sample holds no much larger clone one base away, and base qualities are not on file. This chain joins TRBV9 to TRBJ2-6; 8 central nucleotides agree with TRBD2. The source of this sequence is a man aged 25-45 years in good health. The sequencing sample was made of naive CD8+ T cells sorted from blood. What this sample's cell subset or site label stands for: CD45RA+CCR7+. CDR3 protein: CASSARGRAGVGGANVLTF. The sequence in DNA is TGTGCCAGCAGCGCCCGGGGGCGAGCGGGAGTGGGTGGGGCCAACGTCCTGACTTTC.